This TCR beta chain is drawn from a study of T cells in Graves' hyperthyroidism and ophthalmopathy. Hyperthyroidism, newly diagnosed and lasting under 2 months, affected patients aged 18 to 65. Exclusion of a patient resulted from uncontrolled infection, other autoimmune disease, pregnancy or lactation. The V gene end was trimmed by 10 bases and the J gene end by 6 bases; junction bases not matched to a gene: 12. This CDR3 comprises 13 residues. CDR1 is SNHLY, CDR2 FYNNEI, per germline. RNA transcripts were the template for amplifying TCR beta CDR3 regions. A set of HTBI primers served as the primers for a first-round RT-PCR of the TCR CDR3. One entry per CDR3 protein results from TCRdb running MiXCR on the multiplex PCR reads. This sample has 550,000 to 800,000 distinct CDR3 sequences; 15% to 20% occur once, and the top ten carry roughly 8%.

V and J are TRBV2 and TRBJ2-7; TRBD1 aligns across 7 bases. This TCR was sampled from a man aged 18 to 30 with Graves' hyperthyroidism. Sequencing input: blood. The CDR3 DNA sequence: TGTGCCACCCGAGGGGGACAGCCTATCGAGCAGTACTTC. Translated, it gives CATRGGQPIEQYF.